This T cell receptor beta chain was sequenced during a study of blood T cell repertoires in COVID-19. In the authors' workflow: Nucleated cell number was recorded as an estimate derived from reference gene primer amplification. Sequencing was performed with immunoSEQ multiplex PCR; in TCRdb, only in-frame clones are kept and a portion is missing. The DNA gave D and trimming, while V, J and clone size come from that table. The data show roughly 38,000 clones, around four fifths seen once. CDR1 and CDR2 from the germline V gene are MNHEY and SVGAGI. Trimming removed 1 base from V and 3 bases from J; junction bases left unmatched: 1. The CDR3 has 14 residues.

Sequenced: peripheral blood. V usage is TRBV6-5 and J usage is TRBJ2-7, with 9 bases matching TRBD2. The TCR was taken from a human donor in a cohort sampled during active COVID-19. CDR3 sequence: CASSYWRGGYEQYF. In DNA form, the CDR3 reads TGTGCCAGCAGTTACTGGCGGGGGGGCTACGAGCAGTACTTC.